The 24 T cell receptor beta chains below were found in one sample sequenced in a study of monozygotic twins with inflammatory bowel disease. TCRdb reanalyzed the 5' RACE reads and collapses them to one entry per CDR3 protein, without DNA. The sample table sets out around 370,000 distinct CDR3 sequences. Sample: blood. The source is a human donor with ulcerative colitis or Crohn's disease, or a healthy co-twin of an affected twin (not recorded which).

This CDR3 is CASRVSSPYEQYF. The V gene is TRBV28, the J gene TRBJ2-7. Looked up from germline, CDR1 is MDHEN and CDR2 is SYDVKM. The CDR3 runs 13 residues.

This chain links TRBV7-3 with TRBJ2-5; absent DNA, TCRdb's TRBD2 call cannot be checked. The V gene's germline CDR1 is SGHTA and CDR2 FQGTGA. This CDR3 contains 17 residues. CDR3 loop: CASSLLGTSGVGETQYF.

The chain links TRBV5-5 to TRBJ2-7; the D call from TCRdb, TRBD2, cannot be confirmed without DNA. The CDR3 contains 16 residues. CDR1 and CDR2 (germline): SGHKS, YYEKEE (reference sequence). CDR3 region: CASSPRFSGGTYEQYF.

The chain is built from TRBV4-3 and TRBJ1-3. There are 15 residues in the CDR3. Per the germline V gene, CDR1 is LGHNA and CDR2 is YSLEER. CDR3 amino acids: CASSQDWGRGNTIYF.

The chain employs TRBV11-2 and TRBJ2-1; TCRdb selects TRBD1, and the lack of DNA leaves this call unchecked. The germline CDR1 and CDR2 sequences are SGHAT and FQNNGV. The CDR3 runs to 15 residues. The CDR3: CASSKRGGATNEQFF.

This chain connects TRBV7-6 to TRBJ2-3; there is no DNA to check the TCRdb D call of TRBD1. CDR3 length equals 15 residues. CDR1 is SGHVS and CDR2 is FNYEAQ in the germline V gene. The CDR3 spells CASSLAEQGTDTQYF.

This chain's CDR3 is CASSFSGTGTYNEQFF. This rearrangement joins TRBV7-3 to TRBJ2-1; TCRdb lists TRBD1, though no DNA is available to test this call. From germline, CDR1 is SGHTA and CDR2 FQGTGA. This CDR3 comprises 16 residues.

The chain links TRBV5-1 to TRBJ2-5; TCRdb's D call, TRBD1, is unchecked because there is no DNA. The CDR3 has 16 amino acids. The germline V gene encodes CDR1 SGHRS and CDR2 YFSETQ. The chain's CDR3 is CASSKGHLREEETQYF. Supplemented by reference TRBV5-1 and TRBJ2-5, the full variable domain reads KAGVTQTPRYLIKTRGQQVTLSCSPISGHRSVSWYQQTPGQGLQFLFEYFSETQRNKGNFPGRFSGRQFSNSRSEMNVSTLELGDSALYLCASSKGHLREEETQYFGPGTRLLVL.

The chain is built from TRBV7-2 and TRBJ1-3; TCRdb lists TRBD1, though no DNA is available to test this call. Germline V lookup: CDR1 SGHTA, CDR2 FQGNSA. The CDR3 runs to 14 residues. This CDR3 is CASSLGGSRNTIYF.

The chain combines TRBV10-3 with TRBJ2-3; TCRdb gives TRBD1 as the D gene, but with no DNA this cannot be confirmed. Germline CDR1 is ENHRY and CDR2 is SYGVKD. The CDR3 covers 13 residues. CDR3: CAIGWTGADTQYF.

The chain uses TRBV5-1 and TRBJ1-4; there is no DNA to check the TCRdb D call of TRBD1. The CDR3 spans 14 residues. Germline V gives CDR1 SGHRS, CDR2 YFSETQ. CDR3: CASSFQGGSEKLFF.

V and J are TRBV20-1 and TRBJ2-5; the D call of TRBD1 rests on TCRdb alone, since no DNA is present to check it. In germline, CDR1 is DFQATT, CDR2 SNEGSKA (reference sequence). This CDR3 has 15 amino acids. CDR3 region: CSALDGGQGQETQYF.

The CDR3 region is CASSLNSGETNEQFF. This chain connects TRBV7-2 to TRBJ2-1; absent DNA, TCRdb's TRBD2 call cannot be checked. Germline V CDR1 and CDR2: SGHTA, FQGNSA. The CDR3 spans 15 residues.

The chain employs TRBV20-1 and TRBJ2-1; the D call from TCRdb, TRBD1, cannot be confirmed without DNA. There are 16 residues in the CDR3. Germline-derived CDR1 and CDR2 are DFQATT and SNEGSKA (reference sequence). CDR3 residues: CSARAPGQGWLSEQFF.

The CDR3 loop is CASSFGHGRYSYEQYF. The rearrangement joins TRBV9 to TRBJ2-7. CDR1 and CDR2 from the germline V gene are SGDLS and YYNGEE. CDR3 length equals 16 residues.

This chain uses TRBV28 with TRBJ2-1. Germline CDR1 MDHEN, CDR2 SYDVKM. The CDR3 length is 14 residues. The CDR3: CASTIPSSYNEQFF.

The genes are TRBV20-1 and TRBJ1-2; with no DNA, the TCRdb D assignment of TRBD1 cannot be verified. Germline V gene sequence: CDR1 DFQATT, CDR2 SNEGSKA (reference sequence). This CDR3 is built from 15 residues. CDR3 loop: CSASATGGGNYGYTF.

The CDR3 loop is CASSQTPGSGAYQPQHF. The chain couples TRBV3-1 to TRBJ1-5; TCRdb proposes TRBD1, but this gene call is untestable without DNA. From germline, CDR1 is LGHDT and CDR2 YNNKEL (reference sequence). This CDR3 region has 17 residues. Full variable domain (missing parts from reference TRBV3-1 and TRBJ1-5): DTAVSQTPKYLVTQMGNDKSIKCEQNLGHDTMYWYKQDSKKFLKIMFSYNNKELIINETVPNRFSPKSPDKAHLNLHINSLELGDSAVYFCASSQTPGSGAYQPQHFGDGTRLSIL.

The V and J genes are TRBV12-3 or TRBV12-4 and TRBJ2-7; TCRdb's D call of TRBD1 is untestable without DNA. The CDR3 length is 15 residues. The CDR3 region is CASSPPLRVTYEQYF.

The CDR3 protein is CASSRFGGDGSNTEAFF. The V gene is TRBV18, the J gene TRBJ1-1; TCRdb lists TRBD1, though no DNA is available to test this call. The CDR3 is 17 amino acids. Germline V CDR1 and CDR2: KGHSH, LQKENI.

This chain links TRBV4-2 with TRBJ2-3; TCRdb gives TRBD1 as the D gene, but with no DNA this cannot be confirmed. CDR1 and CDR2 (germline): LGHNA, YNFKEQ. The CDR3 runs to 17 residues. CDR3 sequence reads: CASSQDETGGWTDTQYF.

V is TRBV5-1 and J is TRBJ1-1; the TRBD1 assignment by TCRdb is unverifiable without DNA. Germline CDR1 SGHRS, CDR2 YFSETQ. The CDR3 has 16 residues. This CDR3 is CASSSTWTGGNTEAFF.

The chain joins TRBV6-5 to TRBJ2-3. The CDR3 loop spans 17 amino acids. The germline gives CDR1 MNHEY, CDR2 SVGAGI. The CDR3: CASSYSNSRISTDTQYF.

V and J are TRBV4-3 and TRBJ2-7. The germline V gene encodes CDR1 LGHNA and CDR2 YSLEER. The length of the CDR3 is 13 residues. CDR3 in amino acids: CASSQVIDYEQYF.